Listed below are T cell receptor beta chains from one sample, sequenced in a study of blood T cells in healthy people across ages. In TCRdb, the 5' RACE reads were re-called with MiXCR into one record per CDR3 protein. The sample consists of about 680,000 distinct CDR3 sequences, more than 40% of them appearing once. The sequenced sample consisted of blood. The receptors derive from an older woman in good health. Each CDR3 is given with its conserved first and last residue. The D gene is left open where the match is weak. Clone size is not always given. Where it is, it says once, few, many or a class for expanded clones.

CDR3 protein: CASSIRDSDTEAFF
CDR3 DNA: TGTGCCAGCAGCATCCGGGACAGTGACACTGAAGCTTTCTTT
J gene: TRBJ1-1
D gene: TRBD1
V gene: TRBV7-9
clone size: -

CDR3 protein: CASSGTSGREQFF
CDR3 DNA: TGTGCCAGCAGTGGGACTAGCGGGAGGGAGCAGTTCTTC
J gene: TRBJ2-1
D gene: TRBD2
V gene: TRBV6-5
clone size: -

CDR3 protein: CSAILRLAGGFSSYNEQFF
CDR3 DNA: TGCAGTGCTATCTTGCGACTAGCGGGAGGGTTTAGCTCCTACAATGAGCAGTTCTTC
J gene: TRBJ2-1
D gene: TRBD2
V gene: TRBV20-1
clone size: -

CDR3 protein: CASSPGVAGGYNEQYF
CDR3 DNA: TGCGCCAGCAGCCCAGGGGTGGCAGGGGGCTACAATGAGCAGTACTTC
J gene: TRBJ2-7
D gene: TRBD1
V gene: TRBV4-3
clone size: few

CDR3 protein: CASSQDLWTMGNSPLHF
CDR3 DNA: TGTGCCAGCAGCCAAGATCTTTGGACGATGGGGAATTCACCCCTCCACTTT
J gene: TRBJ1-6
D gene: -
V gene: TRBV4-2
clone size: few

CDR3 protein: CASSQDVPRSISSDTQYF
CDR3 DNA: TGCGCCAGCAGCCAAGATGTACCCAGGTCTATTTCGTCAGATACGCAGTATTTT
J gene: TRBJ2-3
D gene: -
V gene: TRBV4-3
clone size: few

CDR3 protein: CASSQDMSAGVARGQFF
CDR3 DNA: TGTGCCAGCAGCCAAGATATGTCAGCAGGAGTTGCTAGGGGGCAGTTCTTC
J gene: TRBJ2-1
D gene: -
V gene: TRBV3-1
clone size: -

CDR3 protein: CSAESSGSSYEQYF
CDR3 DNA: TGCAGTGCCGAGAGTAGCGGGAGCTCCTACGAGCAGTACTTC
J gene: TRBJ2-7
D gene: TRBD2
V gene: TRBV20-1
clone size: -

CDR3 protein: CASPPPSRANTEAFF
CDR3 DNA: TGTGCCAGCCCACCACCGTCCAGGGCGAACACTGAAGCTTTCTTT
J gene: TRBJ1-1
D gene: -
V gene: TRBV18
clone size: -

CDR3 protein: CASSLGLAASYNEQFF
CDR3 DNA: TGTGCCAGCAGCTTAGGACTAGCGGCCTCCTACAATGAGCAGTTCTTC
J gene: TRBJ2-1
D gene: TRBD2
V gene: TRBV3-1
clone size: few

CDR3 protein: CSASASDRGETQYF
CDR3 DNA: TGCAGTGCTAGCGCATCCGACAGGGGGGAGACCCAGTACTTC
J gene: TRBJ2-5
D gene: TRBD1
V gene: TRBV20-1
clone size: many

CDR3 protein: CSARDQTSGTEEQYF
CDR3 DNA: TGCAGTGCTAGAGATCAGACTAGCGGGACGGAGGAGCAGTACTTC
J gene: TRBJ2-4
D gene: TRBD2
V gene: TRBV20-1
clone size: -

CDR3 protein: CASSLRFLGPPQHF
CDR3 DNA: TGTGCCAGCAGCTTGAGGTTTCTGGGGCCGCCCCAGCATTTT
J gene: TRBJ1-5
D gene: -
V gene: TRBV7-3
clone size: -

CDR3 protein: CASSPPWGRESTDTQYF
CDR3 DNA: TGTGCCAGCAGCCCTCCCTGGGGGCGGGAAAGCACAGATACGCAGTATTTT
J gene: TRBJ2-3
D gene: -
V gene: TRBV9
clone size: -

CDR3 protein: CSATPDRGRTYEQYF
CDR3 DNA: TGCAGTGCTACGCCCGACAGGGGGCGAACCTACGAGCAGTACTTC
J gene: TRBJ2-7
D gene: TRBD1
V gene: TRBV20-1
clone size: few

CDR3 protein: CASSIGRVYSYNEQFF
CDR3 DNA: TGTGCCAGCAGCATAGGACGGGTATACTCCTACAATGAGCAGTTCTTC
J gene: TRBJ2-1
D gene: -
V gene: TRBV11-1
clone size: -

CDR3 protein: CSAVSLRDRVHNEQFF
CDR3 DNA: TGCAGTGCCGTATCTTTACGAGACAGGGTCCACAATGAGCAGTTCTTC
J gene: TRBJ2-1
D gene: TRBD1
V gene: TRBV20-1
clone size: few

CDR3 protein: CSGGTVSSGANVLTF
CDR3 DNA: TGCAGCGGCGGGACAGTAAGCTCTGGGGCCAACGTCCTGACTTTC
J gene: TRBJ2-6
D gene: -
V gene: TRBV29-1
clone size: many

CDR3 protein: CASSPRMGSYEQYF
CDR3 DNA: TGTGCCAGCAGCCCCCGGATGGGTTCCTACGAGCAGTACTTC
J gene: TRBJ2-7
D gene: -
V gene: TRBV11-2
clone size: many

CDR3 protein: CSARPRLAAGAAFF
CDR3 DNA: TGCAGTGCTCGCCCAAGGCTAGCGGCGGGGGCAGCGTTCTTC
J gene: TRBJ2-1
D gene: -
V gene: TRBV20-1
clone size: once

CDR3 protein: CASSNKGNEQYF
CDR3 DNA: TGTGCCAGCAGCAATAAGGGAAATGAGCAGTACTTC
J gene: TRBJ2-5
D gene: -
V gene: TRBV7-2
clone size: -

CDR3 protein: CASSNRDRLLNYGYTF
CDR3 DNA: TGTGCCAGCAGCAACCGGGACAGGCTTCTAAACTATGGCTACACCTTC
J gene: TRBJ1-2
D gene: TRBD1
V gene: TRBV9
clone size: few

CDR3 protein: CASSLRPGGDYEQYF
CDR3 DNA: TGTGCCAGCAGCTTACGACCAGGGGGCGACTACGAGCAGTACTTC
J gene: TRBJ2-7
D gene: TRBD1
V gene: TRBV7-3
clone size: few

CDR3 protein: CASTRGDLTDTQYF
CDR3 DNA: TGTGCCAGCACCCGGGGGGACCTCACAGATACGCAGTATTTT
J gene: TRBJ2-3
D gene: TRBD2
V gene: TRBV7-2
clone size: -

CDR3 protein: CSAPTLAGSYNEQFF
CDR3 DNA: TGCAGTGCTCCGACACTAGCAGGCTCCTACAATGAGCAGTTCTTC
J gene: TRBJ2-1
D gene: -
V gene: TRBV20-1
clone size: -

CDR3 protein: CASSQQGAKAYEQYF
CDR3 DNA: TGTGCCAGCAGCCAACAGGGGGCGAAGGCCTACGAGCAGTACTTC
J gene: TRBJ2-7
D gene: TRBD1
V gene: TRBV3-1
clone size: -

CDR3 protein: CAWSVADRGSGNSPLHF
CDR3 DNA: TGTGCCTGGAGCGTTGCTGACAGGGGATCGGGGAATTCACCCCTCCACTTT
J gene: TRBJ1-6
D gene: TRBD1
V gene: TRBV30
clone size: -

CDR3 protein: CASSFSRTSGRATDTQYF
CDR3 DNA: TGTGCCAGCAGCTTCTCCCGGACTAGCGGGAGGGCTACAGATACGCAGTATTTT
J gene: TRBJ2-3
D gene: TRBD2
V gene: TRBV27
clone size: -

CDR3 protein: CASSQTGAETQYF
CDR3 DNA: TGTGCCAGCAGCCAAACAGGGGCAGAGACCCAGTACTTC
J gene: TRBJ2-5
D gene: TRBD1
V gene: TRBV4-2
clone size: -

CDR3 protein: CASSLVLAGNNEQFF
CDR3 DNA: TGCGCCAGCAGCTTGGTGTTAGCGGGAAACAATGAGCAGTTCTTC
J gene: TRBJ2-1
D gene: TRBD2
V gene: TRBV5-1
clone size: few

CDR3 protein: CASSGGQLYPTPSGANVLTF
CDR3 DNA: TGTGCCAGCAGTGGGGGACAGCTGTACCCCACCCCCTCTGGGGCCAACGTCCTGACTTTC
J gene: TRBJ2-6
D gene: TRBD1
V gene: TRBV6-8
clone size: -

CDR3 protein: CAGSLAFADEQFF
CDR3 DNA: TGCGCCGGCAGCTTAGCGTTTGCAGATGAGCAGTTCTTC
J gene: TRBJ2-1
D gene: -
V gene: TRBV5-1
clone size: -

CDR3 protein: CASSLSPTGLYNEQFF
CDR3 DNA: TGTGCCAGCAGTTTAAGCCCTACAGGGCTGTACAATGAGCAGTTCTTC
J gene: TRBJ2-1
D gene: -
V gene: TRBV28
clone size: few

CDR3 protein: CATTDRSEDTQYF
CDR3 DNA: TGTGCCACCACTGACAGGTCCGAAGATACGCAGTATTTT
J gene: TRBJ2-3
D gene: -
V gene: TRBV15
clone size: few

CDR3 protein: CASRLAGPYNEQYF
CDR3 DNA: TGTGCCAGCAGACTAGCGGGACCCTACAATGAGCAGTACTTC
J gene: TRBJ2-7
D gene: TRBD2
V gene: TRBV28
clone size: -

CDR3 protein: CASSLMSVSTSGRTDTQYF
CDR3 DNA: TGTGCCAGCAGCTTAATGTCAGTCTCGACTAGCGGACGCACAGATACGCAGTATTTT
J gene: TRBJ2-3
D gene: TRBD2
V gene: TRBV7-3
clone size: -

CDR3 protein: CSVMTGGNTEAFF
CDR3 DNA: TGCAGCGTGATGACAGGGGGCAACACTGAAGCTTTCTTT
J gene: TRBJ1-1
D gene: TRBD1
V gene: TRBV29-1
clone size: many

CDR3 protein: CSLPHRVPPYTDTQYF
CDR3 DNA: TGCAGCCTCCCTCACAGGGTCCCCCCATACACAGATACGCAGTATTTT
J gene: TRBJ2-3
D gene: -
V gene: TRBV20-1
clone size: few

CDR3 protein: CASSSTLASAYEQYF
CDR3 DNA: TGTGCCAGCAGCTCAACACTAGCGAGCGCCTACGAGCAGTACTTC
J gene: TRBJ2-7
D gene: TRBD2
V gene: TRBV7-2
clone size: -

CDR3 protein: CSVNLGPGYGYTF
CDR3 DNA: TGCAGCGTCAACCTTGGCCCGGGCTATGGCTACACCTTC
J gene: TRBJ1-2
D gene: -
V gene: TRBV29-1
clone size: -

CDR3 protein: CASSEQPSGANVLTF
CDR3 DNA: TGTGCCAGCAGCGAACAGCCCTCTGGGGCCAACGTCCTGACTTTC
J gene: TRBJ2-6
D gene: -
V gene: TRBV9
clone size: once

CDR3 protein: CATNNPGIEHRDGPQHF
CDR3 DNA: TGTGCCACAAACAACCCCGGGATTGAGCATCGTGACGGGCCCCAGCATTTT
J gene: TRBJ1-5
D gene: -
V gene: TRBV19
clone size: -

CDR3 protein: CSASDDQLGTYEQYF
CDR3 DNA: TGCAGTGCTAGTGACGACCAACTGGGAACCTACGAGCAGTACTTC
J gene: TRBJ2-7
D gene: -
V gene: TRBV20-1
clone size: -

CDR3 protein: CASSASGLAGETQYF
CDR3 DNA: TGTGCCAGCAGTGCCTCAGGACTAGCGGGTGAGACCCAGTACTTC
J gene: TRBJ2-5
D gene: TRBD2
V gene: TRBV25-1
clone size: -

CDR3 protein: CASSLSGTGGWQETQYF
CDR3 DNA: TGTGCCAGCAGTTTATCCGGGACAGGGGGCTGGCAAGAGACCCAGTACTTC
J gene: TRBJ2-5
D gene: TRBD1
V gene: TRBV28
clone size: -

CDR3 protein: CASSPTGRNTEAFF
CDR3 DNA: TGTGCCAGCAGCCCAACCGGGCGGAACACTGAAGCTTTCTTT
J gene: TRBJ1-1
D gene: -
V gene: TRBV12-3/TRBV12-4
clone size: -

CDR3 protein: CASSLGLAGLADTQYF
CDR3 DNA: TGTGCCAGCAGCTTGGGACTAGCGGGACTTGCAGATACGCAGTATTTT
J gene: TRBJ2-3
D gene: TRBD2
V gene: TRBV5-4
clone size: -

CDR3 protein: CASSFGQVDTEAFF
CDR3 DNA: TGTGCCAGCAGCTTTGGCCAGGTCGACACTGAAGCTTTCTTT
J gene: TRBJ1-1
D gene: -
V gene: TRBV7-2
clone size: -

CDR3 protein: CASSLTGSAGAHEQYF
CDR3 DNA: TGTGCCAGCAGCTTAACAGGTTCAGCGGGAGCCCACGAGCAGTACTTC
J gene: TRBJ2-7
D gene: TRBD2
V gene: TRBV7-3
clone size: few

CDR3 protein: CASSWLTGVGSTDTQYF
CDR3 DNA: TGTGCCAGCAGTTGGCTGACCGGGGTAGGAAGCACAGATACGCAGTATTTT
J gene: TRBJ2-3
D gene: -
V gene: TRBV12-3/TRBV12-4
clone size: once

CDR3 protein: CASSQGEGNSPLHF
CDR3 DNA: TGTGCCAGCAGCCAAGGGGAGGGGAATTCACCCCTCCACTTT
J gene: TRBJ1-6
D gene: -
V gene: TRBV3-1
clone size: -